This TCR beta chain derives from a study of TIL therapy for anti-PD-1-resistant metastatic lung cancer (TCRdb year 2021). For the study in its entirety: Tumors were harvested before any PD-1/PD-L1 blockade; patients then received nivolumab, and those progressing received lymphodepletion, expanded TIL infusion and IL-2. A median age of approximately 50 years (range about 35-85) and a median tumor PD-L1 proportion score of approximately 6% were recorded among enrolled patients. Across the cohort, whole-exome sequencing showed a median non-synonymous tumor mutation burden of roughly 1.5 mutations per megabase. The cohort was composed predominantly of lung adenocarcinoma, with a few EGFR-mutant and two ALK-rearranged tumors included, and half of patients were identified as current or former smokers. Tumor and peripheral blood T cell receptor beta sequencing was used to track clonotypes across tumor, expanded TIL product and serial blood samples.

For this clone: The antigen it recognizes is unknown. No much larger clone is present one base from it, and per-base qualities are unavailable.

TCR beta CDR3 regions were amplified from genomic DNA by bias-controlled multiplex PCR with the immunoSEQ v3 hsTCRB kit. The TCR libraries were sequenced on an Illumina NextSeq 500 to approximately 2 million read pairs for survey level or about 5-6.5 million read pairs for deep level. The original methods were these. V, D and J genes were assigned, non-productive sequences were removed, and clonality was reported by immunoSEQ Analyzer software. Repertoires were compared using productive Simpson clonality and Morisita overlap index of productive TRB rearrangements between infused TIL and blood. The absolute count of a clonotype in blood was estimated by multiplying the lymphocyte count by the CD3+ fraction and by the productive frequency of the clone. TCRdb took over this immuneACCESS table, retaining in-frame rearrangements with V and J assigned. Such tables are incomplete; in checked studies, under half of the missing clones stem from an unresolved V gene, and the remainder is unexplained. That table gives V, J and clone size, and the DNA gave D and trimming. A total of about 36,000 clones appear in this sample, about 73% of them only once. 5.5% to 6.5% of the sample is held by the ten biggest clonotypes.

Trimming takes 4 bases off V and 7 bases off J; junction bases not matched to a gene: 8. The CDR3 holds 15 amino acids from the cysteine to the phenylalanine. Left in the record is the CDR3 DNA by itself, 45 bases read in frame from the first base. The germline V gene yields LGHNA for CDR1 and YSLEER for CDR2. The meaning of the sample's time point label: pre-treatment sample, taken before nivolumab and TIL therapy. A phase I trial run at two centers enrolled adults with stage 4 NSCLC between late 2017 and January 2020. Samples came from a single-arm, open-label phase I trial of tumor-infiltrating lymphocyte therapy with nivolumab in advanced non-small cell lung cancer. Blood mononuclear cells from EDTA tubes were separated on a Ficoll gradient and snap-frozen as pellets, and DNA was extracted from the cells using a Qiagen mini-prep kit. General conclusions and limits of the study: The study protocol defined all tumor marker inferences as exploratory. The baseline peripheral repertoire was partially replaced by infused TIL clonotypes, which then decayed over months, and persistence showed no apparent association with response. The cohort was highly selected, with more treatment-naive, never-smoker and oncogene-addicted patients than typical, limiting generalizability.

The sample was blood, taken at baseline. The chain was built from TRBV4-3 and TRBJ2-1; 9 bases in between match TRBD2. This sequence originates from a person between 30 and 79 years old with non-small cell lung cancer. The CDR3 reads CASSPRLAASNEQFF. The bases are TGCGCCAGCAGCCCGCGACTAGCGGCCTCTAATGAGCAGTTCTTC.